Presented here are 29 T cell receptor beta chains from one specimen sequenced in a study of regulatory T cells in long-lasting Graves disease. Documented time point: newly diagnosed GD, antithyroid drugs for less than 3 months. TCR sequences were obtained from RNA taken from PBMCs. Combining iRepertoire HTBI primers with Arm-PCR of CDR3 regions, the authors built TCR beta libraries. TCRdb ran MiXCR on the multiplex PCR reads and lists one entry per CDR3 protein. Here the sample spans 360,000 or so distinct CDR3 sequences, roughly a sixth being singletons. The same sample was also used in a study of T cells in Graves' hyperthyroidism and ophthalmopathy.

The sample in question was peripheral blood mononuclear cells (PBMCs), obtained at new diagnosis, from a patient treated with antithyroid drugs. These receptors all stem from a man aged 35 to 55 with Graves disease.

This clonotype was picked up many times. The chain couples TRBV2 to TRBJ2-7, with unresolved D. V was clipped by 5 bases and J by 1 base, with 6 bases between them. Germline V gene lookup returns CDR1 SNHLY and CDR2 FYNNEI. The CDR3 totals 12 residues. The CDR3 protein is CASSPRSYEQYF. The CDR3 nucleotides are TGTGCCAGCAGTCCAAGGTCCTACGAGCAGTACTTC.

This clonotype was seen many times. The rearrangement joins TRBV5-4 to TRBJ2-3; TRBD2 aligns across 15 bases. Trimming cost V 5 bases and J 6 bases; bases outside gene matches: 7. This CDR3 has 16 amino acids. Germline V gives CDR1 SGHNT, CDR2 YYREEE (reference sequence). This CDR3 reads CASRSGLAGGPDTQYF. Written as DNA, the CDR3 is TGTGCCAGCAGATCCGGACTAGCGGGGGGGCCGGATACGCAGTATTTT.

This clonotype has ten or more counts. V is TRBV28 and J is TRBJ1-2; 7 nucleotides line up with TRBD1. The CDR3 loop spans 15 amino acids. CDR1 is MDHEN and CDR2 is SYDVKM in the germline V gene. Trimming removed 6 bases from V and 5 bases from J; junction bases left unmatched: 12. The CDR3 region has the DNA TGTGCCAGCAGCTCTCCAGGGGGGGGTGGATATGGCTACACCTTC. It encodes CASSSPGGGGYGYTF.

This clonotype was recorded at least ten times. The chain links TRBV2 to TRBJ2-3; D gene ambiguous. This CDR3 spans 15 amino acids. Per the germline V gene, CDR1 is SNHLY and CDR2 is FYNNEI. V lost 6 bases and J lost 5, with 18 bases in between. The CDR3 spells CASSQRSSMGDTQYF. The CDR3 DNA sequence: TGTGCCAGCAGCCAGAGGTCCTCCATGGGAGATACGCAGTATTTT.

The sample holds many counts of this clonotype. DNA for the CDR3: TGTGCCAGCACCCGGACAGGGTTACGCATTCAGTACTTC. This codes for CASTRTGLRIQYF. The V and J genes are TRBV6-2 or TRBV6-3 and TRBJ2-4; 8 bases agree with TRBD1. The V gene end was trimmed by 7 bases and the J gene end by 9 bases; junction bases not matched to a gene: 8. Germline V CDR1 and CDR2: MNHEY, SVGEGT. The CDR3 has 13 residues.

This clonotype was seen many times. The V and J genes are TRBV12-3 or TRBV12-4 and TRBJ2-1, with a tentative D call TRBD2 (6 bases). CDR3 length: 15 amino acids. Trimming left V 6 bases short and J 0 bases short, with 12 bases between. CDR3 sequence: CASSLIGSSYNEQFF. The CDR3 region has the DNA TGTGCCAGCAGCTTAATCGGGAGCTCCTACAATGAGCAGTTCTTC.

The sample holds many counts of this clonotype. The CDR3 sequence is CSARGALQSYNEQFF. The CDR3 DNA follows: TGCAGTGCTAGAGGGGCTTTGCAGTCCTACAATGAGCAGTTCTTC. The V gene is TRBV20-1, the J gene TRBJ2-1; no definite D call. From germline, CDR1 is DFQATT and CDR2 SNEGSKA (reference sequence). The germline V and J ends were trimmed by 1 base and 1 base, with 11 bases remaining between them. This CDR3 spans 15 amino acids.

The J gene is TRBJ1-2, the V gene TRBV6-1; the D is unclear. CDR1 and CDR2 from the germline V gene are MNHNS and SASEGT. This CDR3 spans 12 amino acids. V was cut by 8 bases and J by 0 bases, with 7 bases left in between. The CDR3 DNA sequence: TGTGCCAGCGGTCGGGCTAACTATGGCTACACCTTC. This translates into CASGRANYGYTF.

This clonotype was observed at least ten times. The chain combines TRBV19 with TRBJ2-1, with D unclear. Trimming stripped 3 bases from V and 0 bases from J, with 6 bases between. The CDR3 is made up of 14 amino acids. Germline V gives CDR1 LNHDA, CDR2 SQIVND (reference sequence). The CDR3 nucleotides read TGTGCCAGTAGTATTCAGAGCTCCTACAATGAGCAGTTCTTC. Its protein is CASSIQSSYNEQFF.

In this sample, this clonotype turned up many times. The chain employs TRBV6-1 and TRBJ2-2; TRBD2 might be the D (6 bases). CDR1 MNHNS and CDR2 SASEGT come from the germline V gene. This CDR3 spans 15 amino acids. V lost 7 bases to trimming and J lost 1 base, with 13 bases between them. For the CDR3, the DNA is TGTGCCAGCACCTCGGGACTGTTGAACACCGGGGAGCTGTTTTTT. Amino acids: CASTSGLLNTGELFF.

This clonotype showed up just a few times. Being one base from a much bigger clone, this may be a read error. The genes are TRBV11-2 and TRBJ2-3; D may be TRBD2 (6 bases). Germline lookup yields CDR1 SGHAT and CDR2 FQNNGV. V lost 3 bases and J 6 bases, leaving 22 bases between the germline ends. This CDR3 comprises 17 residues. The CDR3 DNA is TGTGCCAGCAGCTTTTTTCGAACGGAGGGAAGAACGGATACGCAGTATTTT. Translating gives CASSFFRTEGRTDTQYF.

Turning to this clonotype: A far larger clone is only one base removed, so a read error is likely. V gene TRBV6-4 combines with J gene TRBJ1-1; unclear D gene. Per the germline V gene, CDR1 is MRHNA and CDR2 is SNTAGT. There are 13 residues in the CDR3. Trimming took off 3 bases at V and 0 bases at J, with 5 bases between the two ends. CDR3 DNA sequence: TGTGCCAGCAGTGAGACGGTGAACACTGAAGCTTTCTTT. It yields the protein CASSETVNTEAFF.

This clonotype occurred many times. The CDR3 region is CASSAGLAKNIQYF. CDR3 nucleotides: TGTGCCAGCTCGGCGGGATTAGCCAAAAACATTCAGTACTTC. This rearrangement joins TRBV18 to TRBJ2-4, with a tentative D call TRBD2 (6 bases). The V gene lost 6 bases and the J gene lost 0 bases, with 9 bases spanning the gap. Germline V gene sequence: CDR1 KGHSH, CDR2 LQKENI. This CDR3 contains 14 residues.

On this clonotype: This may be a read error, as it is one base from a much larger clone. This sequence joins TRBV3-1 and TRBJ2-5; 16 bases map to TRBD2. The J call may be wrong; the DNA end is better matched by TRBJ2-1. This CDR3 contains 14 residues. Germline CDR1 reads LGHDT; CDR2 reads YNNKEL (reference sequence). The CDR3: CASSRGTSGGGQFF. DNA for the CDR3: TGTGCCAGCAGCCGAGGGACTAGCGGGGGGGGGCAGTTCTTC.

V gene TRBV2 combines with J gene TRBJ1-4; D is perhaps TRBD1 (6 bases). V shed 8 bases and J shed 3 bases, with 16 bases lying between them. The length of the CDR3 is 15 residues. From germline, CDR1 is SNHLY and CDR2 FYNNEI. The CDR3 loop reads CASGEKGGANEKLFF. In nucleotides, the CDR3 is TGTGCCAGCGGGGAAAAGGGGGGCGCTAATGAAAAACTGTTTTTT.

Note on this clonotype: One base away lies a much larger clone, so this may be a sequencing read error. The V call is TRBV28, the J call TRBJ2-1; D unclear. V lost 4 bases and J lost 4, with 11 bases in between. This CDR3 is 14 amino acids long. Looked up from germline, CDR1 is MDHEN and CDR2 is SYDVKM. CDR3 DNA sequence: TGTGCCAGCAGTTCCCCCGACCTTTACAATGAGCAGTTCTTC. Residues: CASSSPDLYNEQFF.

CDR3 protein: CAWGWGVNAEAFF. As DNA, the CDR3 is TGTGCCTGGGGGTGGGGGGTAAACGCTGAAGCTTTCTTT. J is TRBJ1-1 and V is TRBV30, with D tentatively TRBD1 (5 bases). CDR1 and CDR2 from the germline V gene are GTSNPN and SVGIG (reference sequence). V dropped 5 bases and J dropped 6 bases, with 16 bases sitting between them. The CDR3 covers 13 residues. Full variable domain (rest looked up from reference TRBV30 and TRBJ1-1): SQTIHQWPATLVQPVGSPLSLECTVEGTSNPNLYWYRQAAGRGLQLLFYSVGIGQISSEVPQNLSASRPQDRQFILSSKKLLLSDSGFYLCAWGWGVNAEAFFGQGTRLTVV.

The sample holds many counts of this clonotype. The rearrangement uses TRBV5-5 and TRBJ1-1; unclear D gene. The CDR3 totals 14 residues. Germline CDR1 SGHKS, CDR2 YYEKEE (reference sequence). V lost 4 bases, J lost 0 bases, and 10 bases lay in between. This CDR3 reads CASSRVGMNTEAFF. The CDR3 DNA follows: TGTGCCAGCAGCCGGGTGGGGATGAACACTGAAGCTTTCTTT.

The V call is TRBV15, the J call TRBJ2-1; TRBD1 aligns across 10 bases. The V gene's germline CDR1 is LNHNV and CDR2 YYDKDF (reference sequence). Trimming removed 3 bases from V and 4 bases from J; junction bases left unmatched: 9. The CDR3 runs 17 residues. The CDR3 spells CATSSRFRDRGYNEQFF. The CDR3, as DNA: TGTGCCACCAGCAGCCGTTTCCGGGACAGGGGTTACAATGAGCAGTTCTTC.

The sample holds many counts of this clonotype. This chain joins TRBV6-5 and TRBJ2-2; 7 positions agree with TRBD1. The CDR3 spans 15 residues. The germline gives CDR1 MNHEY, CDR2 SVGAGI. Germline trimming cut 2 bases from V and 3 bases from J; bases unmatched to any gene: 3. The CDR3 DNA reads TGTGCCAGCAGTTACAGGGGGCTGCACACCGGGGAGCTGTTTTTT. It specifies CASSYRGLHTGELFF.

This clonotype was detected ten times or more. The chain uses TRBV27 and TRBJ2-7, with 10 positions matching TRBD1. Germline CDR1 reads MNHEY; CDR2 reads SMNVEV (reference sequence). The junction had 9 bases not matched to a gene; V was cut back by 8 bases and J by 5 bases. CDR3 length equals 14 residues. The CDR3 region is CASGSRQGANEQYF. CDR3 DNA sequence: TGTGCCAGCGGTTCGCGACAGGGGGCCAACGAGCAGTACTTC.

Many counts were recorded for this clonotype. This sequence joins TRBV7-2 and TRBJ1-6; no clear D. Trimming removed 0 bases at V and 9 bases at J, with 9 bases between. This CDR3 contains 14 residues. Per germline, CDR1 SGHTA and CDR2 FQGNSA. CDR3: CASSLAAILSPLHF. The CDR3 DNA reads TGTGCCAGCAGCTTAGCGGCCATCCTTTCACCCCTCCACTTT.

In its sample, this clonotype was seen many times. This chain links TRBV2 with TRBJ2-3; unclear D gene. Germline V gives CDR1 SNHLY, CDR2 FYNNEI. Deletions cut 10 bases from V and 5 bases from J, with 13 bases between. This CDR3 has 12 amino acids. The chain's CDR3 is CATNGIGDTQYF. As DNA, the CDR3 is TGTGCCACCAATGGGATTGGAGATACGCAGTATTTT.

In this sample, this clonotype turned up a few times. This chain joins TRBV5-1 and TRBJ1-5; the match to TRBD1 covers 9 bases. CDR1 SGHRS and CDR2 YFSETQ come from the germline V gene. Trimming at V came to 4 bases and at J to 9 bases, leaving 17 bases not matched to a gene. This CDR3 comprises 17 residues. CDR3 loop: CASSPELYRDRVRPQHF. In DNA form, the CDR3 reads TGCGCCAGCAGCCCAGAACTCTACCGGGACAGGGTACGGCCCCAGCATTTT.

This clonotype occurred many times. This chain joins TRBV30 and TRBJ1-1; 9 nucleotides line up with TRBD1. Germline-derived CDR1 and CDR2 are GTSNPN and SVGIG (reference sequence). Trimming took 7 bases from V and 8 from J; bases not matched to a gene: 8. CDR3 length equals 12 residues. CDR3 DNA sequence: TGTGCCTCTGCGGACAGGGGAAAAGAAGCTTTCTTT. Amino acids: CASADRGKEAFF.

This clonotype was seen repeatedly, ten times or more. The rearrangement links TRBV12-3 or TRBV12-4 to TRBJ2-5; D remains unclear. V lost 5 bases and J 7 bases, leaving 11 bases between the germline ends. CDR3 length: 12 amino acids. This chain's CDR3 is CASSLQVGTQYF. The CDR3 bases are TGTGCCAGCAGTCTGCAGGTCGGGACCCAGTACTTC.

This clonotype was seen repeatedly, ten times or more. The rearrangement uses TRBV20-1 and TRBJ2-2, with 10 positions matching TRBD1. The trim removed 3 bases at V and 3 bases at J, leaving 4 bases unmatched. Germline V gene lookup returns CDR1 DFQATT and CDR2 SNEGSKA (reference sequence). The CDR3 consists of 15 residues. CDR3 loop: CSARGQGSYTGELFF. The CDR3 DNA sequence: TGCAGTGCTAGGGGACAGGGGAGTTACACCGGGGAGCTGTTTTTT.

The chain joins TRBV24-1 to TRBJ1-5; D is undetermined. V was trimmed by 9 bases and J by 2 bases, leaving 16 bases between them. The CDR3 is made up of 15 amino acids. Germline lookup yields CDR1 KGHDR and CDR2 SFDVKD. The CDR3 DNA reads TGTGCCACCCTCGTTTCAAGGCAACGCAATCAGCCCCAGCATTTT. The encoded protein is CATLVSRQRNQPQHF.

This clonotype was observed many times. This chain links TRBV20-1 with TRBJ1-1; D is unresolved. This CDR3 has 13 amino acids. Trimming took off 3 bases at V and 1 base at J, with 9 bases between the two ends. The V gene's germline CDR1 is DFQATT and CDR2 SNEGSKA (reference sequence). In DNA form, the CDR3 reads TGCAGTGCTAGTGGGATAAGGAACACTGAAGCTTTCTTT. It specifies CSASGIRNTEAFF.